The 12 T cell receptor beta chains listed next were all sequenced from one sample in a study of blood T cells in healthy people across ages. A second 7 to 11 cycle PCR used barcoded and J-beta primers. TCRdb called the 5' RACE reads again in MiXCR, with one record for every CDR3 protein. The table has about 630,000 distinct CDR3 sequences, around 21% seen once; the top ten hold roughly 3.7%. Specimen: blood. The origin of the receptors is a man aged 65-85 years in good health.

CDR3 sequence (DNA): TGTGCCACCAGCAGAGATCTATCTAGCGGGAGTGCCCAAGAGACCCAGTACTTC. Its translation is CATSRDLSSGSAQETQYF. J is TRBJ2-5 and V is TRBV15; 10 bases fit TRBD2. CDR1 and CDR2 (germline): LNHNV, YYDKDF (reference sequence). V lost 0 bases to trimming and J lost 1 base; unmatched junction nucleotides: 8. CDR3 length: 18 residues.

CDR3: CASSYTQGRETQYF. The CDR3 DNA follows: TGTGCCAGCAGTTATACGCAGGGAAGAGAGACCCAGTACTTC. The V and J genes are TRBV6-6 and TRBJ2-5; TRBD1 is a possible D gene (5 bases). V lost 3 bases, J lost 4 bases, and 12 bases lay in between. In germline, CDR1 is MNHNY, CDR2 SVGAGI (reference sequence). The CDR3 is made up of 14 amino acids.

This clonotype was picked up a small number of times. The rearrangement joins TRBV27 to TRBJ2-7, with 9 bases matching TRBD1. CDR1 is MNHEY and CDR2 is SMNVEV in the germline V gene (reference sequence). The CDR3 length is 15 residues. The V and J ends lost 5 bases and 4 bases, in that order; junction bases with no gene match: 9. The CDR3 DNA reads as TGTGCCAGCAGTACACACCGGGACAGGGCTTACGAGCAGTACTTC. It is translated as CASSTHRDRAYEQYF.

This clonotype came up a few times. J is TRBJ2-5 and V is TRBV21-1. TRBV21-1 counts as a pseudogene. The CDR3 has 15 residues. DNA of the CDR3: TGTGCCAGCAGCAAAGTTCAGTCAGCCCAAGAGACCCAGTACTTC. Residues: CASSKVQSAQETQYF.

Many counts were recorded for this clonotype. The rearrangement uses TRBV12-3 or TRBV12-4 and TRBJ2-5; the D call may be TRBD1 or TRBD2 (5 bases each). The J call may be in error: the DNA end matches TRBJ2-7 better. CDR3 length equals 14 residues. CDR3 nucleotide sequence: TGTGCCAGCAGCCCGGGACCCAATACCTACGAGCAGTACTTC. Amino acids: CASSPGPNTYEQYF.

This clonotype appeared a few times. The J gene is TRBJ2-3, the V gene TRBV20-1; 11 bases line up with TRBD2. V dropped 1 base and J dropped 8; count of bases not matched to a gene: 8. Germline CDR1 is DFQATT and CDR2 is SNEGSKA (reference sequence). The CDR3 consists of 15 residues. CDR3 protein: CSARVGASGRSTQYF. In DNA form, the CDR3 reads TGCAGTGCTAGAGTAGGGGCTAGCGGGAGGAGTACGCAGTATTTT.

The genes are TRBV5-1 and TRBJ2-7; D may correspond to TRBD1 or TRBD2 (5 bases each). Germline V CDR1 and CDR2: SGHRS, YFSETQ. The CDR3 is 12 amino acids. Trimming took 4 bases from V and 5 from J, leaving 10 bases between them. CDR3 residues: CASSTGTDEQYF. The CDR3 nucleotides read TGCGCCAGCAGCACCGGGACGGACGAGCAGTACTTC. Full variable domain (remainder filled in from reference TRBV5-1 and TRBJ2-7): KAGVTQTPRYLIKTRGQQVTLSCSPISGHRSVSWYQQTPGQGLQFLFEYFSETQRNKGNFPGRFSGRQFSNSRSEMNVSTLELGDSALYLCASSTGTDEQYFGPGTRLTVT.

The count of this clonotype is one. This rearrangement joins TRBV5-6 to TRBJ1-1, with TRBD1 as a possible D gene (6 bases). Germline V gene lookup returns CDR1 SGHDT and CDR2 YYEEEE. Trimming stripped 1 base from V and 2 bases from J, with 9 bases between. This CDR3 is 14 amino acids long. CDR3 region: CASSLIRGNTEAFF. The CDR3 nucleotides read TGTGCCAGCAGCTTGATCAGGGGAAACACTGAAGCTTTCTTT.

The chain uses TRBV5-1 and TRBJ2-5; D is tentatively TRBD1 or TRBD2 (5 bases each). The CDR3 consists of 14 residues. Germline V gene sequence: CDR1 SGHRS, CDR2 YFSETQ. V was trimmed by 4 bases and J by 7 bases, leaving 17 bases between them. This CDR3 is CASSPSEGFGTQYF. For the CDR3, the DNA is TGCGCCAGCAGCCCGAGTGAGGGGTTCGGGACCCAGTACTTC.

Many counts were recorded for this clonotype. The chain combines TRBV29-1 with TRBJ2-5; TRBD1 agrees at 7 bases. Germline CDR1 SQVTM, CDR2 ANQGSEA. CDR3 length equals 13 residues. Germline trimming cut 2 bases from V and 4 bases from J; bases unmatched to any gene: 4. This chain's CDR3 is CSVEMGQRETQYF. CDR3 coding DNA: TGCAGCGTTGAAATGGGACAGAGAGAGACCCAGTACTTC.

This clonotype has only a few counts. The rearrangement joins TRBV5-1 to TRBJ2-7, with 9 nucleotides matching TRBD1. This CDR3 spans 15 amino acids. J lost 3 bases, V lost 0 bases, and 4 bases had no gene match. Germline V gene data show CDR1 as SGHRS and CDR2 as YFSETQ. CDR3 amino acids: CASSLGGQGLYEQYF. CDR3 DNA sequence: TGCGCCAGCAGCTTGGGGGGACAGGGTCTCTACGAGCAGTACTTC.

A few counts support this clonotype. The chain joins TRBV7-9 to TRBJ2-5, with TRBD1 matching over 10 bases. Germline CDR1 and CDR2: SEHNR and FQNEAQ (reference sequence). V dropped 2 bases and J dropped 6; count of bases not matched to a gene: 6. The length of the CDR3 is 15 residues. CDR3 sequence reads: CASSLYGTGEQTQYF. DNA of the CDR3: TGTGCCAGCAGCTTATATGGGACAGGGGAACAGACCCAGTACTTC.